This TCR beta chain was identified during a study of Tregs in tolerant kidney transplant recipients. Comments on this clone: The antigen is not known.

V trimming: 5 bases; J trimming: 6 bases; junction bases outside the gene matches: 13. The CDR3 extends over 15 amino acids. In germline, CDR1 is SGHVS, CDR2 FQNEAQ. The repertoire was sequenced with immunoSEQ multiplex PCR; TCRdb's copy has only in-frame clones and lacks some. This table holds 16,000 or so clones, around 60% found once. Sequenced: Tregs from blood cultured with allogeneic cells. The TCR sequence derives from a human donor in good health. This chain uses TRBV7-8 with TRBJ2-7, with TRBD2 identical over 7 bases. DNA for the CDR3: TGTGCCAGCAGCCCGCGGAGGGAGGGCCTGGGCGAGCAGTACTTC. This encodes CASSPRREGLGEQYF.